These 24 T cell receptor beta chains share one sample of origin, sequenced in a study of blood T cells in healthy people across ages (dated by TCRdb to about 2015). The library relied on 5' RACE. These reads were obtained on an Illumina HiSeq 2500. A second PCR of roughly 7 to 12 cycles was performed with a sample-barcoded 5' primer and a J-beta primer mix. Using fastp at Q25 and MiXCR, TCRdb reprocessed the public reads and kept productive beta chains. Rows matching on CDR3 protein sequence are summarized as one entry with the most common DNA and genes. This sample lists approximately 1,000,000 distinct CDR3 sequences; 35% to 40% were detected once. The ten top clones hold over 10% of the sample. Material: blood. The receptors come from a man aged 18 to 29 in good health.

This clonotype has a handful of counts. The V gene is TRBV4-2, the J gene TRBJ2-3; 12 nucleotides match TRBD2. The CDR3 is 19 residues long. CDR1 and CDR2 from the germline V gene are LGHNA and YNFKEQ. V lost 0 bases to trimming and J lost 2 bases; unmatched junction nucleotides: 9. CDR3: CASSQDFQLAGGYTDTQYF. The CDR3 coding sequence is TGTGCCAGCAGCCAAGATTTCCAACTAGCGGGGGGCTACACAGATACGCAGTATTTT.

The rearrangement uses TRBV20-1 and TRBJ2-3; perhaps D is TRBD1 or TRBD2 (5 bases each). Germline CDR1 reads DFQATT; CDR2 reads SNEGSKA (reference sequence). V was cut by 0 bases and J by 2 bases, with 12 bases left in between. This CDR3 comprises 15 residues. In DNA form, the CDR3 reads TGCAGTGCTAGAGATATACGGGGCAACACAGATACGCAGTATTTT. It specifies CSARDIRGNTDTQYF.

This clonotype was detected a few times. This sequence joins TRBV10-3 and TRBJ2-1; D assignment may be TRBD1 or TRBD2 (5 bases each). V was trimmed by 9 bases and J by 2 bases, leaving 17 bases between them. CDR1 and CDR2 from the germline V gene are ENHRY and SYGVKD. There are 15 residues in the CDR3. CDR3 in DNA: TGTGCCATGAGGGATACAGGCGGCCCCTACAATGAGCAGTTCTTC. Translation: CAMRDTGGPYNEQFF.

This chain connects TRBV27 to TRBJ2-7; no clear D. V lost 5 bases and J lost 1, with 15 bases in between. CDR3 length: 15 amino acids. Germline values: CDR1 MNHEY, CDR2 SMNVEV (reference sequence). The CDR3 reads CASSRSTRHSYEQYF. The CDR3 DNA is TGTGCCAGCAGTAGATCGACCAGGCATTCCTACGAGCAGTACTTC.

The chain has TRBV2 and TRBJ1-5; no firm D call. The CDR3 covers 12 residues. V gave up 5 bases and J gave up 7 bases, with 9 bases separating them. Germline V gene sequence: CDR1 SNHLY, CDR2 FYNNEI. DNA for the CDR3: TGTGCCAGCAGTTTCGCTCCCCAGCCCCAGCATTTT. Residues: CASSFAPQPQHF.

This clonotype appeared many times. This chain connects TRBV7-2 to TRBJ2-1, with 9 bases aligning to TRBD2. Trimming removed 2 bases from V and 8 bases from J; junction bases left unmatched: 7. The germline gives CDR1 SGHTA, CDR2 FQGNSA. The CDR3 runs 15 residues. CDR3 bases: TGTGCCAGCAGCTTACTCGCGGGGGGGCCGGATGAGCAGTTCTTC. It encodes CASSLLAGGPDEQFF.

The V call is TRBV27, the J call TRBJ2-1; TRBD1 might be the D (6 bases). Trimming shortened V by 9 bases and J by 0 bases, and 12 bases separated the two germline ends. CDR1 and CDR2 from the germline V gene are MNHEY and SMNVEV (reference sequence). The CDR3 contains 14 residues. The CDR3: CASGQKSSYNEQFF. The CDR3 DNA reads TGTGCCAGTGGACAGAAGAGCTCCTACAATGAGCAGTTCTTC.

In its sample, this clonotype was seen a few times. V gene TRBV12-3 or TRBV12-4 combines with J gene TRBJ2-1, with 9 nucleotides matching TRBD1. Germline trimming cut 3 bases from V and 9 bases from J; bases unmatched to any gene: 9. The CDR3 totals 15 residues. The DNA of the CDR3 is TGTGCCAGCAGTTTGACAGGGGGTGCCCTAGTTGAGCAGTTCTTC. It codes for CASSLTGGALVEQFF.

Concerning this clonotype: Relative to the germline gene, one junction end is altered; a read error may explain this. The chain links TRBV4-1 to TRBJ1-2; D ambiguous. CDR3 size: 13 residues. Germline CDR1 MGHRA, CDR2 YSYEKL. CDR3 region: CASSQQSGYGYTF. CDR3 DNA sequence: TGTGCCAGCAGCCAACAATCGGGCTATGGCTACACCTTC.

This sequence joins TRBV4-1 and TRBJ2-1; D call uncertain. V dropped 0 bases and J dropped 2 bases, with 11 bases sitting between them. Germline assignment: CDR1 MGHRA and CDR2 YSYEKL. The CDR3 contains 16 residues. CDR3 amino acids: CASSQEGRPPYNEQFF. CDR3 coding DNA: TGCGCCAGCAGCCAAGAGGGCCGGCCCCCCTACAATGAGCAGTTCTTC.

A note on this clonotype: The junction departs from germline at one end; a sequencing error may be responsible. This chain connects TRBV12-3 or TRBV12-4 to TRBJ2-5; TRBD2 matches at 11 bases. This CDR3 spans 14 amino acids. CDR3 region: CASRTSGGQETRYF. The DNA of the CDR3 is TGTGCCAGCAGAACTAGCGGGGGCCAAGAGACCCGGTACTTC.

This clonotype has a handful of counts. The rearrangement uses TRBV6-5 and TRBJ2-7; weak D call: TRBD1 (6 bases). Germline V gene lookup returns CDR1 MNHEY and CDR2 SVGAGI. The CDR3 is made up of 13 amino acids. V was cut by 5 bases and J by 7 bases, with 15 bases left in between. CDR3 coding DNA: TGTGCCAGCAGTCATCCGGACAGTCCTGAGCAGTACTTC. Translating it yields CASSHPDSPEQYF.

J is TRBJ2-5 and V is TRBV2; D might be TRBD2 (7 bases). The CDR3 is 15 residues long. V lost 7 bases to trimming and J lost 11 bases, with 26 bases between them. Germline assignment: CDR1 SNHLY and CDR2 FYNNEI. The CDR3 region is CASIENPGGGGEQYF. Here the CDR3 DNA reads TGTGCCAGCATCGAAAACCCCGGGGGAGGGGGTGAGCAGTACTTC.

This clonotype was seen only a few times. Germline is not matched at one junction end, which may reflect a read error. The CDR3 is CASSGTSGGYNERFF. CDR3 DNA: TGTGCCAGCAGTGGGACTAGCGGGGGTTACAATGAGCGGTTCTTC. The rearrangement joins TRBV6-4 to TRBJ2-1; 13 nucleotides match TRBD2. The CDR3 is made up of 15 amino acids. Germline values: CDR1 MRHNA, CDR2 SNTAGT.

The table lists this clonotype with many counts. This chain uses TRBV12-3 or TRBV12-4 with TRBJ2-3; D not resolved. The germline V and J ends were trimmed by 3 bases and 6 bases, with 7 bases remaining between them. The CDR3 consists of 12 residues. The CDR3 region has the DNA TGTGCCAGCAGTTTTCGTGGGGATACGCAGTATTTT. Translation gives CASSFRGDTQYF.

The chain recombines TRBV30 with TRBJ1-2; D perhaps matches TRBD1 (6 bases). The length of the CDR3 is 13 residues. The V gene's germline CDR1 is GTSNPN and CDR2 SVGIG (reference sequence). Trimming stripped 2 bases from V and 4 bases from J, with 11 bases between. The CDR3 sequence is CAWSTGPVYGYTF. CDR3 sequence (DNA): TGTGCCTGGAGTACAGGGCCAGTCTATGGCTACACCTTC.

The chain carries TRBV12-3 or TRBV12-4 and TRBJ2-5, with a weak D call TRBD1 (5 bases). V lost 3 bases to trimming and J lost 5 bases, with 13 bases between them. The CDR3 spans 14 residues. DNA of the CDR3: TGTGCCAGCAGTTTGCTCAGGGCGATGGAGACCCAGTACTTC. This translates into CASSLLRAMETQYF.

This clonotype was counted only a few times. The chain uses TRBV7-9 and TRBJ1-2, with D hard to call. Deletions cut 1 base from V and 4 bases from J, with 13 bases between. The V gene's germline CDR1 is SEHNR and CDR2 FQNEAQ (reference sequence). The CDR3 is 15 residues long. In nucleotides, the CDR3 is TGTGCCAGCAGCTTAGGAGGGAATATGCCCTATGGCTACACCTTC. Translating it yields CASSLGGNMPYGYTF.

V and J are TRBV4-3 and TRBJ1-1; TRBD1 matches 8 bases. V was clipped by 0 bases and J by 13 bases; unmatched bases: 7. The V gene's germline CDR1 is LGHNA and CDR2 YSLEER. The CDR3 is made up of 13 amino acids. CDR3 sequence reads: CASSQDYFTGGFF. Written as DNA, the CDR3 is TGCGCCAGCAGCCAAGATTACTTTACAGGGGGTTTCTTT.

This sequence joins TRBV11-2 and TRBJ2-2; TRBD2 is a possible D gene (6 bases). Germline lookup yields CDR1 SGHAT and CDR2 FQNNGV. Trimming took off 5 bases at V and 5 bases at J, with 12 bases between the two ends. The CDR3 has 14 residues. CDR3 bases: TGTGCCAGCAGCCCGACTAGTTTTACCGGGGAGCTGTTTTTT. Protein: CASSPTSFTGELFF.

The table lists this clonotype with a few counts. This chain connects TRBV7-3 to TRBJ1-1; no firm D call. The V gene's germline CDR1 is SGHTA and CDR2 FQGTGA. CDR3 size: 13 residues. Trimming stripped 5 bases from V and 5 bases from J, with 12 bases between. CDR3 sequence (DNA): TGTGCCAGCAGCCTCCTGGATAATACTGAAGCTTTCTTT. Translated: CASSLLDNTEAFF.

Only a few counts were recorded for this clonotype. The chain employs TRBV9 and TRBJ2-7; the D gene is possibly TRBD1 (6 bases). The CDR3 spans 14 residues. V dropped 1 base and J dropped 1 base, with 9 bases sitting between them. Germline loops: CDR1 SGDLS, CDR2 YYNGEE. The CDR3 DNA follows: TGTGCCAGCAGCGTAACAGGGTCATCCTACGAGCAGTACTTC. It codes for CASSVTGSSYEQYF.

The chain combines TRBV2 with TRBJ2-2; D unclear. CDR3 length: 12 residues. Trimming left V 2 bases short and J 7 bases short, with 5 bases between. CDR1 and CDR2 from the germline V gene are SNHLY and FYNNEI. CDR3 bases: TGTGCCAGCAGTGAAATCAGCGGGGAGCTGTTTTTT. Its protein product is CASSEISGELFF.

This clonotype occurred a few times. The gene calls are TRBV6-5 and TRBJ2-7, with D possibly being TRBD1 or TRBD2 (5 bases each). V was pared by 5 bases and J by 7 bases, with 18 bases between. This CDR3 is built from 14 residues. Germline CDR1 reads MNHEY; CDR2 reads SVGAGI. The CDR3 loop reads CASSQFPGPNEQYF. CDR3 nucleotide sequence: TGTGCCAGCAGTCAGTTCCCGGGACCAAATGAGCAGTACTTC.